This T cell receptor (beta chain) was captured by sequencing in a study of blood T cell repertoires in COVID-19. In the authors' workflow: For nucleated cells, counts were estimated from reference gene primer amplification. Data came from immunoSEQ multiplex PCR; TCRdb stores just in-frame clones and leaves some out. V, J and clone size are taken as reported in that table, and D and trimming were inferred from the DNA itself. The profile shows 280,000 or so clones, roughly 85% of them singletons. V dropped 0 bases and J dropped 9 bases, with 10 bases sitting between them. This CDR3 contains 13 residues. Germline V gene data show CDR1 as MGHRA and CDR2 as YSYEKL.

The rearrangement joins TRBV4-1 to TRBJ2-3; maybe TRBD2 (5 bases). This receptor was obtained from a human donor in a cohort sampled during active COVID-19. The sample was peripheral blood. CDR3 nucleotides: TGCGCCAGCAGCCAAGACTTGGGGAGAACGCAGTATTTT. Encoded protein: CASSQDLGRTQYF.